The 8 T cell receptor beta chains reported below all come from one sample, sequenced in a study of blood T cells in healthy people across ages. Primed by a sample-barcoded 5' primer and a J-beta primer mix, a second PCR proceeded for about 6 to 12 cycles. TCRdb processed the 5' RACE reads anew with MiXCR; each CDR3 protein has one entry. The repertoire holds hundreds of thousands of distinct CDR3 sequences, with about half as singletons. Material for sequencing was blood. These receptors were obtained from a woman aged 55-69 years in good health.

This clonotype was counted at least ten times. This chain connects TRBV24-1 to TRBJ1-2; D not resolved. V lost 10 bases to trimming and J lost 4 bases, with 18 bases between them. The CDR3 length is 14 residues. Germline CDR1 reads KGHDR; CDR2 reads SFDVKD. The CDR3 bases are TGTGCCACTAGAGGAGCCGCCGACGGCTATGGCTACACCTTC. It translates to CATRGAADGYGYTF.

Written as DNA, the CDR3 is TGTGCCATCAGTCCGGGACAGACAGTAGAGACCCAGTACTTC. Translated, it gives CAISPGQTVETQYF. The chain carries TRBV10-3 and TRBJ2-5; 7 positions agree with TRBD1. V shed 5 bases, J shed 4 bases, and the junction held 7 bases outside the gene matches. The CDR3 contains 14 residues. CDR1 and CDR2 (germline): ENHRY, SYGVKD.

The rearrangement joins TRBV28 to TRBJ2-2, with D perhaps TRBD1 (5 bases). The CDR3 is made up of 15 amino acids. Per the germline V gene, CDR1 is MDHEN and CDR2 is SYDVKM. The germline V and J ends were trimmed by 6 bases and 1 base, with 12 bases remaining between them. CDR3 protein: CASRRGYKNTGELFF. Written as DNA, the CDR3 is TGTGCCAGCAGAAGGGGATATAAGAACACCGGGGAGCTGTTTTTT.

The chain combines TRBV28 with TRBJ1-2, with a tentative D call TRBD1 (6 bases). The CDR3 extends over 19 amino acids. Trimming left V 5 bases short and J 5 bases short, with 30 bases between. From germline, CDR1 is MDHEN and CDR2 SYDVKM. The DNA of the CDR3 is TGTGCCAGCAGTGGCAAGTGGAGACGGACAGACCTAAGACTATATGGCTACACCTTC. Its protein is CASSGKWRRTDLRLYGYTF.

The chain recombines TRBV4-3 with TRBJ2-5, with D tentatively TRBD1 (6 bases). The CDR3 covers 17 residues. Trimming took 1 base from V and 3 from J, leaving 18 bases between them. The germline CDR1 and CDR2 sequences are LGHNA and YSLEER. The DNA for the CDR3 is TGCGCCAGCAGCCAAGGGAGCCAGGGGATTCATAAAGAGACCCAGTACTTC. Residues: CASSQGSQGIHKETQYF.

This chain links TRBV25-1 with TRBJ2-2, with D tentatively TRBD1 or TRBD2 (5 bases each). The CDR3 loop spans 11 amino acids. Germline loops: CDR1 MGHDK, CDR2 SYGVNS. With 4 bases removed from V and 10 bases from J, the gap between germline ends came to 7 bases. The CDR3, as DNA: TGTGCCAGCAGTGGAGGGGAGGAGCTGTTTTTT. Residues: CASSGGEELFF.

This clonotype has just a few counts. This chain joins TRBV29-1 and TRBJ1-2; D is unresolved. The CDR3 consists of 15 residues. CDR1 SQVTM and CDR2 ANQGSEA come from the germline V gene. The V gene lost 6 bases and the J gene lost 1 base, with 18 bases spanning the gap. CDR3 sequence (DNA): TGCAGCGTGCCAACGAAGGCTCTGGGTAACTATGGCTACACCTTC. Translating it yields CSVPTKALGNYGYTF. The entire variable domain, with the rest obtained from reference TRBV29-1 and TRBJ1-2, is as follows: SAVISQKPSRDICQRGTSLTIQCQVDSQVTMMFWYRQQPGQSLTLIATANQGSEATYESGFVIDKFPISRPNLTFSTLTVSNMSPEDSSIYLCSVPTKALGNYGYTFGSGTRLTVV.

The genes are TRBV5-1 and TRBJ2-1; no clear D gene. Trimming left V 1 base short and J 7 bases short, with 18 bases between. CDR3 size: 16 residues. Germline V gene lookup returns CDR1 SGHRS and CDR2 YFSETQ. The CDR3 is CASSLSPGPRGNEQFF. The CDR3 DNA sequence: TGCGCCAGCAGCTTGTCCCCCGGGCCACGTGGGAATGAGCAGTTCTTC.